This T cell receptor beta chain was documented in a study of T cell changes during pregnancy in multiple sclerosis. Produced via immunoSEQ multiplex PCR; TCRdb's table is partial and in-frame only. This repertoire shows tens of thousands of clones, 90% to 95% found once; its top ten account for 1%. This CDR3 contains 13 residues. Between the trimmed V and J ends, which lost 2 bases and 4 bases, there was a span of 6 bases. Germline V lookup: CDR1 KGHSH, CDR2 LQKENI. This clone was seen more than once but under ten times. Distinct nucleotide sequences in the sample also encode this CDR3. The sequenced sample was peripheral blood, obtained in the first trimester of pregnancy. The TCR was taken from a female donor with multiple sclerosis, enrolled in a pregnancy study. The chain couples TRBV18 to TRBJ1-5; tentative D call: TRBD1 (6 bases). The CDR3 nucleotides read TGTGCCAGCTCACCAGACAGGAATCAGCCCCAGCATTTT. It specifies CASSPDRNQPQHF.